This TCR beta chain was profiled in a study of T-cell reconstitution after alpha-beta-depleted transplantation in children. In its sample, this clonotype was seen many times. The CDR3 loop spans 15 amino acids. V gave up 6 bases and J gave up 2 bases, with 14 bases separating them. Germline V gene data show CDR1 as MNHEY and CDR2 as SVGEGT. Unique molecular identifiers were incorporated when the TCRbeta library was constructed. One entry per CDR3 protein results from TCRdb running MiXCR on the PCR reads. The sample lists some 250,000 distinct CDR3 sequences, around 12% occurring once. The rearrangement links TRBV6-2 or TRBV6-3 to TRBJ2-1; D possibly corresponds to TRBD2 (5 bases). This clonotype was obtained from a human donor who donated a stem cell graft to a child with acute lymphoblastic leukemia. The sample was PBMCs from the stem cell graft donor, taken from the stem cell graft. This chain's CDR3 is CASRDQRATYNEQFF. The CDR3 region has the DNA TGTGCCAGCAGGGACCAGAGGGCGACCTACAATGAGCAGTTCTTC.